In this sample, the clone carrying this T cell receptor (beta chain) turned up a few times. Per the authors' pipeline: From reference gene primer amplification, estimates of nucleated cell counts were derived. Profiling relied on immunoSEQ multiplex PCR, and the TCRdb table lists in-frame clones only, not all of them. V and J calls and clone size follow that table, whereas D and trimming were derived from the DNA. The sample shows fewer than 200,000 clones, roughly 80% of them seen only once. This CDR3 has 13 residues. The germline V and J ends were trimmed by 6 bases and 8 bases, with 16 bases remaining between them. Germline V lookup: CDR1 MNHEY, CDR2 SVGAGI. Patients in Seattle were enrolled during active infection, then followed longitudinally. The data are from a study of blood T cell repertoires in COVID-19. Study-wide background: The United States, Italy and Spain were the sources of the acute and convalescent COVID-19 samples. Sources were T cells, B-cell-depleted T cells, or PBMCs; the material itself was cDNA or gDNA.

The chain joins TRBV6-5 to TRBJ1-2; D remains unclear. Specimen: peripheral blood. The TCR originated in a woman aged 80 or older with COVID-19, enrolled during active disease. CDR3 bases: TGTGCCAGCAGCCGAGGGATAAAGAGCGGCTACACCTTC. This codes for CASSRGIKSGYTF.